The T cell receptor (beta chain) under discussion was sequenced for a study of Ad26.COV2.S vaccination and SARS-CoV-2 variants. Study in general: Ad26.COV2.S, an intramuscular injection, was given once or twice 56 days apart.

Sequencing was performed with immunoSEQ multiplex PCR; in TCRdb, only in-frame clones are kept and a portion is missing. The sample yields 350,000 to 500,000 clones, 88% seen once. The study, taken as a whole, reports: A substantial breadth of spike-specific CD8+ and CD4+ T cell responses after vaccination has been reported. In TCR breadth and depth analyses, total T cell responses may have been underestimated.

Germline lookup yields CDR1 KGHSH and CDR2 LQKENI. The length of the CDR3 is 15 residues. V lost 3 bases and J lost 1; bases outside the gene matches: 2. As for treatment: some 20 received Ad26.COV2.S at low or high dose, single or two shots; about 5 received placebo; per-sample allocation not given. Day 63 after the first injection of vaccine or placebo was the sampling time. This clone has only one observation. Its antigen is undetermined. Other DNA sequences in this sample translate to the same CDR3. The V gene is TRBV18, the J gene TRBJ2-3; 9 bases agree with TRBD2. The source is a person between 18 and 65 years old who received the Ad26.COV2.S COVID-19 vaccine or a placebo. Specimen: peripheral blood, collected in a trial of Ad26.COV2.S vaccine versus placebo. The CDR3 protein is CASSPSSGGTDTQYF. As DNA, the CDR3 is TGTGCCAGCTCACCTTCTAGCGGGGGCACAGATACGCAGTATTTT.